These 14 T cell receptor beta chains share one sample of origin, sequenced in a study of T cell clonality in common variable immunodeficiency. Sequencing used immunoSEQ multiplex PCR; TCRdb keeps in-frame clones, though not all of them. In total the sample includes more than 35,000 clones, none of them seen once. The sequenced material came from peripheral blood mononuclear cells. The source is a person aged 18 to 75 in good health.

This clone was picked up many times. With the read ending 3 residues before the CDR3 end, the germline J gene is used to fill in that end. The V gene is TRBV12-3 or TRBV12-4, the J gene TRBJ2-5; 9 bases are shared with TRBD1. This CDR3 is 16 amino acids long. The junction had 11 bases not matched to a gene; V was cut back by 4 bases and J by 5 bases. The sequenced CDR3 bases are TGTGCCAGCAGTTCGACTCTCGACAGGGGGAAGGAGACC. Protein sequence: CASSSTLDRGKET. The CDR3 as a whole reads CASSSTLDRGKETQYF.

This clone has at least ten counts. The read terminates 3 residues ahead of where the CDR3 ends, so the germline J gene completes it. The chain recombines TRBV20-1 with TRBJ2-5, with a weak D call TRBD2 (5 bases). The V gene's germline CDR1 is DFQATT and CDR2 SNEGSKA (reference sequence). V lost 6 bases and J 4 bases, leaving 21 bases between the germline ends. The CDR3 covers 15 residues. The chain's CDR3 is CSAPGRGAPGETQYF. Partial CDR3 DNA: TGCAGTGCACCAGGACGGGGTGCCCCGGGAGAGACC.

This clone was observed many times. The read halts 3 residues ahead of the CDR3 end, with the missing end drawn from the germline J gene. The rearrangement links TRBV28 to TRBJ1-3; a weak D match, TRBD1 (6 bases). This CDR3 is 16 amino acids long. Germline loops: CDR1 MDHEN, CDR2 SYDVKM. Deletions cut 4 bases from V and 0 bases from J, with 13 bases between. CDR3 protein: CASSYPRDNSGNTIYF. CDR3 DNA (partial): TGTGCCAGCAGTTATCCTAGGGACAACTCTGGAAACACC.

This clone was detected many times. Read data end 3 residues before the CDR3 end; the end is taken from the germline J gene. The chain recombines TRBV4-1 with TRBJ2-1; TRBD2 agrees at 7 bases. Trimming removed 4 bases from V and 0 bases from J; junction bases left unmatched: 9. The CDR3 runs 17 residues. Germline-derived CDR1 and CDR2 are MGHRA and YSYEKL. The chain's CDR3 is CASSRAGLVVSYNEQFF. The sequenced CDR3 bases are TGCGCCAGCAGCCGGGCAGGACTAGTCGTCTCCTACAATGAG.

In its sample, this clone was seen many times. The read terminates 3 residues ahead of where the CDR3 ends, so the germline J gene completes it. This chain joins TRBV12-3 or TRBV12-4 and TRBJ2-3; D perhaps matches TRBD2 (6 bases). With 3 bases removed from V and 0 bases from J, the gap between germline ends came to 10 bases. The CDR3 spans 15 residues. CDR3 sequence reads: CASSFLARSTDTQYF. The sequenced part of the CDR3 DNA is TGTGCCAGCAGTTTCCTAGCGCGAAGCACAGATACG.

Ten or more counts support this clone. The read finishes 3 residues shy of the CDR3 end, and the germline J gene is used to complete it. V is TRBV10-3 and J is TRBJ2-3; 12 bases match TRBD1. Germline CDR1 reads ENHRY; CDR2 reads SYGVKD. The V segment lost 3 bases and the J segment 4 bases; nucleotides outside the gene matches: 5. The CDR3 is made up of 16 amino acids. The CDR3 protein is CAISDPGQGASDTQYF. The CDR3 DNA, read in part, is TGTGCCATCAGTGATCCGGGACAGGGGGCTTCAGATACG.

This clone was seen repeatedly, ten times or more. The CDR3 is cut off 3 residues early in the read; its end comes from the germline J gene. The chain recombines TRBV18 with TRBJ1-5; D gene unclear. V lost 6 bases and J 4 bases, leaving 13 bases between the germline ends. The CDR3 consists of 14 residues. Per the germline V gene, CDR1 is KGHSH and CDR2 is LQKENI. The CDR3 region is CASSPYRGNQPQHF. Partial CDR3 DNA: TGTGCCAGCTCCCCGTATCGCGGGAATCAGCCC.

This clone was found many times. Coverage ceases 3 residues before the CDR3 finishes, and the germline J gene fills in the end. The J gene is TRBJ2-3, the V gene TRBV10-1, with D perhaps matching TRBD2 (7 bases). The CDR3 consists of 16 residues. V dropped 4 bases and J dropped 0 bases, with 14 bases sitting between them. Germline CDR1 is WNHNN and CDR2 is SYGVQD (reference sequence). The CDR3 bases that were read are TGCGCCAGCAGTGGGGGGGGGCTAGCGAGCACAGATACG. Translated: CASSGGGLASTDT. The full CDR3 protein is CASSGGGLASTDTQYF.

This clone was counted ten times or more. The sequenced fragment ends 3 residues before the CDR3 boundary, so the rest is inferred from the germline J gene. The genes are TRBV7-2 and TRBJ2-7; 8 bases agree with TRBD2. Unmatched junction bases numbered 10, after V lost 5 bases and J lost 4 bases. Germline V lookup: CDR1 SGHTA, CDR2 FQGNSA. The CDR3 totals 15 residues. This chain's CDR3 is CASSKDGTRRYEQYF. Partial CDR3 DNA: TGTGCCAGCAGCAAAGATGGGACTAGAAGATACGAG.

In its sample, this clone was seen many times. Read data end 3 residues before the CDR3 end; the end is taken from the germline J gene. V gene TRBV2 combines with J gene TRBJ1-4, with 7 bases that match TRBD1. The V and J ends lost 1 base and 0 bases, in that order; junction bases with no gene match: 5. The CDR3 length is 17 residues. Germline CDR1 SNHLY, CDR2 FYNNEI. This CDR3 reads CASSEVGQGATNEKLFF. The sequenced part of the CDR3 DNA is TGTGCCAGCAGTGAAGTAGGTCAGGGGGCAACTAATGAAAAA.

This clone occurred many times. The read ends 3 residues early relative to the CDR3; the germline J gene fills the gap. This chain uses TRBV20-1 with TRBJ2-7; 11 bases align to TRBD1. Germline V gene lookup returns CDR1 DFQATT and CDR2 SNEGSKA (reference sequence). Losses at the gene ends were 6 bases for V and 3 bases for J; bases not matched to a gene: 4. This CDR3 region has 13 residues. CDR3 sequence reads: CSAPGQGGYEQYF. The covered CDR3 bases are TGCAGTGCACCGGGACAGGGGGGCTACGAG.

This clone was found many times. The read ends 3 residues shy of where the CDR3 ends; the end is completed using the germline J gene. V usage is TRBV12-3 or TRBV12-4 and J usage is TRBJ2-2, with 7 positions matching TRBD1. V trimming: 8 bases; J trimming: 1 base; junction bases outside the gene matches: 4. The CDR3 has 14 amino acids. Incomplete CDR3 DNA: TGTGCCAGCTGGGGGACAGAGAACACCGGGGAG. This translates into CASWGTENTGE. The whole CDR3 region reads CASWGTENTGELFF.

There are many counts of this clone. The read is 3 residues too short to cover the CDR3 end, so that end is filled in from the germline J gene. This chain uses TRBV18 with TRBJ1-1; weak D call: TRBD1 (6 bases). V gave up 6 bases and J gave up 4 bases, with 18 bases separating them. Germline lookup yields CDR1 KGHSH and CDR2 LQKENI. The CDR3 extends over 15 amino acids. The chain's CDR3 is CASSSKTPRGTEAFF. The part of the CDR3 DNA that was read is TGTGCCAGCTCGTCTAAGACTCCCAGGGGCACTGAA. Using reference TRBV18 and TRBJ1-1 for the parts outside the CDR3, the full variable domain is NAGVMQNPRHLVRRRGQEARLRCSPMKGHSHVYWYRQLPEEGLKFMVYLQKENIIDESGMPKERFSAEFPKEGPSILRIQQVVRGDSAAYFCASSSKTPRGTEAFFGQGTRLTVV.

This clone was picked up many times. With the read ending 3 residues before the CDR3 end, the germline J gene is used to fill in that end. V gene TRBV5-1 combines with J gene TRBJ2-7; 11 bases are shared with TRBD1. CDR1 and CDR2 (germline): SGHRS, YFSETQ. The CDR3 is 15 amino acids. J lost 4 bases, V lost 0 bases, and 3 bases had no gene match. CDR3: CASSLAGTGGYEQYF. CDR3 DNA (partial): TGCGCCAGCAGCTTGGCAGGGACAGGGGGGTACGAG.